This TCR beta chain was sequenced for a study of a mutant IDH1 vaccine in newly diagnosed glioma. About this clone: The target antigen is unknown.

Noted time point: week 35, safety follow-up. Doses consisted of 300 ug of mutant IDH1 20-mer peptide each, paired with topical imiquimod. Clones were sequenced by immunoSEQ multiplex PCR, and TCRdb holds only the in-frame ones, with some missing. The sample contains roughly 50,000 clones, approximately 80% of which appear only once. This TCR was sampled from a man aged 35 to 55 with glioma. The sequences come from PBMCs, collected from a glioma patient whose treatment included an IDH1 peptide vaccine.

CDR3 sequence: CASSRTLNTGELFF. CDR3 bases: TGTGCCAGCTCTCGGACACTAAACACCGGGGAGCTGTTTTTT. This rearrangement joins TRBV2 to TRBJ2-2; tentatively, D is TRBD1 (5 bases). The CDR3 is 14 residues long. V was pared by 8 bases and J by 2 bases, with 12 bases between. Germline V gives CDR1 SNHLY, CDR2 FYNNEI.